Shown below are 22 T cell receptor beta chains from a single sample sequenced in a study of regulatory T cells in long-lasting Graves disease (dated by TCRdb to about 2021). Library generation was performed with multiplex PCR. Data came from an Illumina HiSeq 4000. iRepertoire HTBI primers and Arm-PCR amplification of CDR3 regions were used to construct TCR beta libraries. TCRdb trimmed public reads at Q25 via fastp, called clones via MiXCR and kept in-frame beta chains. All rows with the same CDR3 protein become a single entry with the most common DNA and genes. The sample table records approximately 440,000 distinct CDR3 sequences; around 24% of these occur just once. Clones ranked in the top ten supply roughly a quarter of the sample. What the time point label conveys for this sample: persistent/refractory GD, antithyroid drugs over 5 years with positive TRAb. RNA was extracted from PBMCs in TRIzol for both TCR sequencing and RNA sequencing.

The source was peripheral blood mononuclear cells (PBMCs), collected when the disease was refractory, from a patient treated with antithyroid drugs. These receptors originate from a female donor with Graves disease.

V is TRBV9 and J is TRBJ2-2, with 7 bases identical to TRBD2. Germline lookup yields CDR1 SGDLS and CDR2 YYNGEE. This CDR3 comprises 15 residues. V lost 0 bases to trimming and J lost 4 bases; unmatched junction nucleotides: 3. The CDR3 nucleotides are TGTGCCAGCAGCGTAGGGGCTAGCGGCACCGGGGAGCTGTTTTTT. Translation gives CASSVGASGTGELFF.

This clonotype was detected many times. V is TRBV28 and J is TRBJ2-7, with D uncertain. Germline V gene lookup returns CDR1 MDHEN and CDR2 SYDVKM. The ends were cut back, 3 bases at V and 2 bases at J, with 11 bases in the middle. CDR3 length: 14 residues. The CDR3: CASSFFAVAYEQYF. For the CDR3, the DNA is TGTGCCAGCAGTTTTTTCGCGGTAGCCTACGAGCAGTACTTC.

The chain carries TRBV10-3 and TRBJ2-7; D possibly corresponds to TRBD1 (6 bases). This CDR3 comprises 13 residues. Trimming took off 6 bases at V and 4 bases at J, with 13 bases between the two ends. CDR1 and CDR2 (germline): ENHRY, SYGVKD. CDR3 sequence (DNA): TGTGCCATCAGCAAAAACGACAGGTACGAGCAGTACTTC. The encoded protein is CAISKNDRYEQYF.

At least ten counts were recorded for this clonotype. The chain carries TRBV2 and TRBJ1-1; D unresolved. The V end lost 7 bases, the J end lost 1 base, and 16 bases lay between the germline ends. This CDR3 is 15 amino acids long. CDR1 is SNHLY and CDR2 is FYNNEI in the germline V gene. The CDR3 nucleotides read TGTGCCAGCATTGTCCTCTGGACGGCGAACACTGAAGCTTTCTTT. Protein product: CASIVLWTANTEAFF.

This clonotype was detected only a few times. The chain has TRBV6-1 and TRBJ2-3; TRBD2 agrees at 11 bases. Germline V lookup: CDR1 MNHNS, CDR2 SASEGT. V gave up 4 bases and J gave up 3 bases; unmatched junction bases: 6. The CDR3 sequence is 16 residues long. In DNA, the CDR3 is TGTGCCAGCAGTGTCTCTAGCGGGAGGAGGACAGATACGCAGTATTTT. It yields the protein CASSVSSGRRTDTQYF.

The rearrangement links TRBV28 to TRBJ1-1; D gene ambiguous. Trimming cost V 5 bases and J 2 bases, with 12 bases left between them. This CDR3 has 14 amino acids. Germline V gene data show CDR1 as MDHEN and CDR2 as SYDVKM. The CDR3 is CASSQTRRNTEAFF. The CDR3 nucleotides are TGTGCCAGCAGTCAGACCAGGAGAAACACTGAAGCTTTCTTT.

This clonotype was counted only a few times. The chain recombines TRBV5-5 with TRBJ1-1; possibly TRBD1 for D (6 bases). Germline assignment: CDR1 SGHKS and CDR2 YYEKEE (reference sequence). The CDR3 runs 15 residues. With 3 bases removed from V and 5 bases from J, the gap between germline ends came to 17 bases. CDR3 nucleotide sequence: TGTGCCAGCAGCTCGCAGGGGAATTTCGGAACTGAAGCTTTCTTT. Translation: CASSSQGNFGTEAFF.

The chain is built from TRBV20-1 and TRBJ2-7; 7 nucleotides match TRBD2. V was pared by 2 bases and J by 1 base, with 8 bases of the junction left unmatched. This CDR3 region has 15 residues. Germline lookup yields CDR1 DFQATT and CDR2 SNEGSKA (reference sequence). CDR3 in amino acids: CSARHEAGSSYEQYF. The CDR3 bases are TGCAGTGCTAGACACGAAGCGGGGAGTTCCTACGAGCAGTACTTC.

The chain is built from TRBV6-5 and TRBJ2-5, with 7 bases matching TRBD2. Germline V gene sequence: CDR1 MNHEY, CDR2 SVGAGI. With V trimmed by 0 bases and J by 1 base, 5 bases remained unmatched. This CDR3 has 16 amino acids. Here the CDR3 DNA reads TGTGCCAGCAGTTACTCGGGGGGGTTGGTCCAAGAGACCCAGTACTTC. Translating it yields CASSYSGGLVQETQYF.

Note on this clonotype: This may be a read error, as it is one base from a much larger clone. The conserved phenylalanine or tryptophan normally closing the CDR3 is absent here, so this likely arose from a read error. The chain has TRBV28 and TRBJ1-2; no clear D gene. There are 12 residues in the CDR3. V was pared by 3 bases and J by 3 bases, with 5 bases between. CDR1 is MDHEN, CDR2 SYDVKM, per germline. As DNA, the CDR3 is TGTGCCAGCAGTTTCCCGGACTATGGCTACACCTCC. Its translation: CASSFPDYGYTS.

At least ten counts were recorded for this clonotype. In DNA, the CDR3 is TGTGCCAATGAGGACGGTAGCAATCAGCCCCAGCATTTT. Its translation: CANEDGSNQPQHF. The V and J genes are TRBV6-1 and TRBJ1-5; D is uncertain. Germline values: CDR1 MNHNS, CDR2 SASEGT. The V end lost 10 bases, the J end lost 0 bases, and 10 bases lay between the germline ends. This CDR3 region has 13 residues.

The chain couples TRBV12-3 or TRBV12-4 to TRBJ2-1, with a possible D match to TRBD1 (6 bases). CDR3 size: 16 residues. The ends were cut back, 6 bases at V and 6 bases at J, with 21 bases in the middle. CDR3 amino acids: CASSQVQGSNRNEQFF. The CDR3 DNA sequence: TGTGCCAGCAGCCAAGTACAGGGAAGTAATCGCAATGAGCAGTTCTTC.

This clonotype came up many times. V and J are TRBV6-1 and TRBJ2-5, with D possibly TRBD2 on 5 matching bases. This CDR3 is 13 amino acids long. In germline, CDR1 is MNHNS, CDR2 SASEGT. Trimming cost V 5 bases and J 5 bases, with 12 bases left between them. CDR3 nucleotides: TGTGCCAGCAGTCTAGTGGGAGCTGAGACCCAGTACTTC. Its protein product is CASSLVGAETQYF.

This clonotype showed up many times. The rearrangement joins TRBV12-3 or TRBV12-4 to TRBJ2-7; perhaps D is TRBD1 or TRBD2 (5 bases each). The V gene lost 4 bases and the J gene lost 4 bases, with 17 bases spanning the gap. The CDR3 is 15 amino acids. The DNA of the CDR3 is TGTGCCAGCAGTTCCTTTCCCGGGACCGTGTACGAGCAGTACTTC. This gives the protein CASSSFPGTVYEQYF.

The V call is TRBV19, the J call TRBJ2-7; D not certain. Trimming took off 5 bases at V and 2 bases at J, with 19 bases between the two ends. Germline V CDR1 and CDR2: LNHDA, SQIVND (reference sequence). The CDR3 is made up of 16 amino acids. CDR3 sequence reads: CASSHKDGPLPYEQYF. DNA of the CDR3: TGTGCCAGTAGTCATAAGGACGGCCCGCTCCCCTACGAGCAGTACTTC.

J is TRBJ2-5 and V is TRBV4-3, with 9 bases lining up with TRBD1. The CDR3 covers 15 residues. Germline loops: CDR1 LGHNA, CDR2 YSLEER. V shed 3 bases and J 4 bases; nucleotides not matched to a gene: 6. CDR3 sequence (DNA): TGCGCCAGCAGCCATGGAACAGGGGGCGTAGAGACCCAGTACTTC. Its translation: CASSHGTGGVETQYF.

This chain links TRBV5-5 with TRBJ1-4, with a tentative D call TRBD1 (6 bases). Trimming cost V 4 bases and J 3 bases, with 25 bases left between them. The CDR3 consists of 19 residues. In germline, CDR1 is SGHKS, CDR2 YYEKEE (reference sequence). The CDR3 nucleotides are TGTGCCAGCAGCCTATCCGCCATACTTATACAGGGCCCTAATGAAAAACTGTTTTTT. Amino acid sequence: CASSLSAILIQGPNEKLFF. Drawing the rest from reference TRBV5-5 and TRBJ1-4, the complete variable domain is DAGVTQSPTHLIKTRGQQVTLRCSPISGHKSVSWYQQVLGQGPQFIFQYYEKEERGRGNFPDRFSARQFPNYSSELNVNALLLGDSALYLCASSLSAILIQGPNEKLFFGSGTQLSVL.

The J gene is TRBJ2-6, the V gene TRBV3-1; 7 nucleotides line up with TRBD2. The V gene's germline CDR1 is LGHDT and CDR2 YNNKEL (reference sequence). The CDR3 has 20 residues. The V segment lost 6 bases and the J segment 2 bases; nucleotides outside the gene matches: 19. The DNA for the CDR3 is TGTGCCAGCAGACGCGACCCTAAGGGGCTAGCGGTGACTGGGGCCAACGTCCTGACTTTC. Amino acids: CASRRDPKGLAVTGANVLTF.

V and J are TRBV19 and TRBJ2-7; 13 bases align to TRBD2. The V and J ends lost 4 bases and 3 bases, in that order; junction bases with no gene match: 6. This CDR3 is 16 amino acids long. In germline, CDR1 is LNHDA, CDR2 SQIVND (reference sequence). CDR3 in DNA: TGTGCCAGTAGTAAACGGACTAGCGGGAGTCACTACGAGCAGTACTTC. Translating it yields CASSKRTSGSHYEQYF.

Many counts were recorded for this clonotype. This chain connects TRBV3-1 to TRBJ1-1; D call uncertain. The CDR3 totals 13 residues. Germline V gives CDR1 LGHDT, CDR2 YNNKEL (reference sequence). Trimming left V 3 bases short and J 5 bases short, with 10 bases between. As DNA, the CDR3 is TGTGCCAGCAGCCAGGGGAGGAGAACTGAAGCTTTCTTT. It translates to CASSQGRRTEAFF.

The rearrangement uses TRBV28 and TRBJ2-2, with no clear D. There are 13 residues in the CDR3. The germline V gene encodes CDR1 MDHEN and CDR2 SYDVKM. V lost 7 bases and J 1 base, leaving 7 bases between the germline ends. The CDR3 spells CASIKGNTGELFF. DNA for the CDR3: TGTGCCAGCATAAAAGGGAACACCGGGGAGCTGTTTTTT. Full variable domain (remainder filled in from reference TRBV28 and TRBJ2-2): DVKVTQSSRYLVKRTGEKVFLECVQDMDHENMFWYRQDPGLGLRLIYFSYDVKMKEKGDIPEGYSVSREKKERFSLILESASTNQTSMYLCASIKGNTGELFFGEGSRLTVL.

This clonotype was recorded at least ten times. The V gene is TRBV28, the J gene TRBJ1-6; D may be TRBD1 (5 bases). The V gene lost 6 bases and the J gene lost 7 bases, with 16 bases spanning the gap. The CDR3 consists of 15 residues. Germline values: CDR1 MDHEN, CDR2 SYDVKM. The CDR3, as DNA: TGTGCCAGCAGCCCGGAGGGGATGGTGAATTCACCCCTCCACTTT. It encodes CASSPEGMVNSPLHF.